A selection of T cell receptor beta chains follows, all from one sample in a study of cytomegalovirus exposure and HLA in healthy donors. The data were produced by immunoSEQ multiplex PCR, yet TCRdb's version contains in-frame clones alone and is incomplete. The table has under 150,000 clones, around 72% seen once. The sample consisted of PBMCs. These receptors all come from a human donor in good health. Both conserved end residues are part of each CDR3. D genes are given only for firm matches. For some rows the clone size is stated as once, few or many, or as a class when expanded; others skip it.

V gene: TRBV5-6
clone size: -
D gene: TRBD1
J gene: TRBJ1-5
CDR3 DNA: TGTGCCAGCAGTCCGGGACAGTATCAGCCCCAGCATTTT
CDR3 protein: CASSPGQYQPQHF

V gene: TRBV4-1
clone size: -
D gene: -
J gene: TRBJ1-5
CDR3 DNA: TGCGCCAGCAGCCAAGATCGGGTGAACCAGCATTTT
CDR3 protein: CASSQDRVNQHF

V gene: TRBV15
clone size: few
D gene: -
J gene: TRBJ2-7
CDR3 DNA: TGTGCCACCAGCACTCCCCCCCGGGAAAACTCCTACGAGCAGTACTTC
CDR3 protein: CATSTPPRENSYEQYF

V gene: TRBV11-2
clone size: -
D gene: TRBD1
J gene: TRBJ1-1
CDR3 DNA: TGTGCCAGCAGACCTACCGGGACAGGGGAAGCTTTCTTT
CDR3 protein: CASRPTGTGEAFF

V gene: TRBV15
clone size: -
D gene: -
J gene: TRBJ1-5
CDR3 DNA: TGTGCCACCAGCGCCTCACAGCACCTGGGTCAGCCCCAGCATTTT
CDR3 protein: CATSASQHLGQPQHF

V gene: TRBV18
clone size: once
D gene: -
J gene: TRBJ2-7
CDR3 DNA: TGTGCCAGCTCACCTCCCGGGACTTCCTTAGGGTGGCAGTACTTC
CDR3 protein: CASSPPGTSLGWQYF

V gene: TRBV10-3
clone size: -
D gene: TRBD1
J gene: TRBJ1-1
CDR3 DNA: TGTGCCATCACCATGACAGGGACCACTGAAGCTTTCTTT
CDR3 protein: CAITMTGTTEAFF

V gene: TRBV27
clone size: -
D gene: TRBD2
J gene: TRBJ2-7
CDR3 DNA: TGTGCCAGCAGTTTAACTAGCGGACCCTACGAGCAGTACTTC
CDR3 protein: CASSLTSGPYEQYF

V gene: TRBV9
clone size: -
D gene: -
J gene: TRBJ1-5
CDR3 DNA: TGTGCCAGCAGCGTAGGTGGGACTCAAAATCAGCCCCAGCATTTT
CDR3 protein: CASSVGGTQNQPQHF

V gene: TRBV7-9
clone size: -
D gene: TRBD1
J gene: TRBJ1-4
CDR3 DNA: TGTGCCAGCAGCCTGGGGACAGGGCTGTTTTTT
CDR3 protein: CASSLGTGLFF

V gene: TRBV2
clone size: -
D gene: -
J gene: TRBJ2-7
CDR3 DNA: TGTGCCAGCAGTGAACGTTCGAGCTCCTACGAGCAGTACTTC
CDR3 protein: CASSERSSSYEQYF

V gene: TRBV7-2
clone size: -
D gene: -
J gene: TRBJ2-2
CDR3 DNA: TGTGCCAGCAGCCTCGGAGCAACGAACACCGGGGAGCTGTTTTTT
CDR3 protein: CASSLGATNTGELFF

V gene: TRBV21-1
clone size: -
D gene: -
J gene: TRBJ2-2
CDR3 DNA: TGTGCCAGCAGCAAACATGAAATCAGAGCGGAGTGGAACACCGGGGAGCTGTTTTTT
CDR3 protein: CASSKHEIRAEWNTGELFF

V gene: TRBV5-4
clone size: -
D gene: TRBD2
J gene: TRBJ2-1
CDR3 DNA: TGTGCCAGCAGCAGATCCGGGACTAGCGGGCACAATGAGCAGTTCTTC
CDR3 protein: CASSRSGTSGHNEQFF

V gene: TRBV5-5
clone size: -
D gene: TRBD1
J gene: TRBJ1-5
CDR3 DNA: TGTGCCAGCACCCCGGGAAAGGGGGCTGCGGGCAATCAGCCCCAGCATTTT
CDR3 protein: CASTPGKGAAGNQPQHF

V gene: TRBV11-2
clone size: -
D gene: TRBD1
J gene: TRBJ1-1
CDR3 DNA: TGTGCCAGCAGCTTTTGGGTCCGGGACAGGAACACTGAAGCTTTCTTT
CDR3 protein: CASSFWVRDRNTEAFF

V gene: TRBV11-3
clone size: once
D gene: TRBD2
J gene: TRBJ2-2
CDR3 DNA: TGTGCCAGCACCAAAAGGGGACTAGCGGGAGGCACCGGGGAGCTGTTTTTT
CDR3 protein: CASTKRGLAGGTGELFF

V gene: TRBV27
clone size: once
D gene: TRBD2
J gene: TRBJ2-1
CDR3 DNA: TGTGCCAGCAGTAGCCCTCGAGGGACTAGCGTCGATGAGCAGTTCTTC
CDR3 protein: CASSSPRGTSVDEQFF

V gene: TRBV4-1
clone size: few
D gene: TRBD1
J gene: TRBJ1-5
CDR3 DNA: TGCGCCAGCAGCCACAGACAGGGCACAATCAATCAGCCCCAGCATTTT
CDR3 protein: CASSHRQGTINQPQHF

V gene: TRBV5-1
clone size: -
D gene: TRBD2
J gene: TRBJ2-5
CDR3 DNA: TGCGCCAGCAGCCCGGAGGGACTAGCCCCTGAGACCCAGTACTTC
CDR3 protein: CASSPEGLAPETQYF

V gene: TRBV25-1
clone size: -
D gene: TRBD2
J gene: TRBJ2-2
CDR3 DNA: TGTGCCAGCACACTAGCGGGAGGGCCCGGGGAGCTGTTTTTT
CDR3 protein: CASTLAGGPGELFF

V gene: TRBV9
clone size: -
D gene: -
J gene: TRBJ1-2
CDR3 DNA: TGTGCCAGCAGCTCCCAGGTCCATGGCTACACCTTC
CDR3 protein: CASSSQVHGYTF

V gene: TRBV28
clone size: few
D gene: TRBD1
J gene: TRBJ2-2
CDR3 DNA: TGTGCCAGCCTGGACAGGGGGCGCCTCGGGGAGCTGTTTTTT
CDR3 protein: CASLDRGRLGELFF

V gene: TRBV7-8
clone size: once
D gene: TRBD1
J gene: TRBJ1-1
CDR3 DNA: TGTGCCAGCAGCTCCCCTCTGGGACAGACTAACATGAACACTGAAGCTTTCTTT
CDR3 protein: CASSSPLGQTNMNTEAFF

V gene: TRBV7-3
clone size: -
D gene: TRBD2
J gene: TRBJ2-1
CDR3 DNA: TGTGCCAGCAGCTCGGGACTAGCGAGGAATGAGCAGTTCTTC
CDR3 protein: CASSSGLARNEQFF

V gene: TRBV11-2
clone size: -
D gene: TRBD2
J gene: TRBJ2-2
CDR3 DNA: TGTGCCAGCAGCAAAGTGGTCTCTAGCGGGAGGGTTGGCACCGGGGAGCTGTTTTTT
CDR3 protein: CASSKVVSSGRVGTGELFF

V gene: TRBV11-3
clone size: -
D gene: -
J gene: TRBJ1-1
CDR3 DNA: TGTGCCAGCAGCCCACGCGTTTTGCAGGCCACTGAAGCTTTCTTT
CDR3 protein: CASSPRVLQATEAFF

V gene: TRBV5-6
clone size: -
D gene: TRBD1
J gene: TRBJ2-3
CDR3 DNA: TGTGCCAGCAGCTTAGGACAGGCGCTGGATACGCAGTATTTT
CDR3 protein: CASSLGQALDTQYF

V gene: TRBV12-5
clone size: -
D gene: -
J gene: TRBJ1-2
CDR3 DNA: TGTGCTAGTGGTTTGGCAGCAGGGGATGGCTACACCTTC
CDR3 protein: CASGLAAGDGYTF

V gene: TRBV7-2
clone size: -
D gene: TRBD1
J gene: TRBJ2-7
CDR3 DNA: TGTGCCAGCAGCATCCGGACAGGGCGTGAGCAGTACTTC
CDR3 protein: CASSIRTGREQYF

V gene: TRBV30
clone size: -
D gene: -
J gene: TRBJ2-3
CDR3 DNA: TGTGCCTGGAGTGTTTCTCCCGGTACGCAGTATTTT
CDR3 protein: CAWSVSPGTQYF

V gene: TRBV9
clone size: few
D gene: TRBD1
J gene: TRBJ1-2
CDR3 DNA: TGTGCCAGCAGCGTAGATGTGAGACAGGGGGCGCGCACCTTC
CDR3 protein: CASSVDVRQGARTF

V gene: TRBV5-1
clone size: once
D gene: TRBD1
J gene: TRBJ1-1
CDR3 DNA: TGCGCCAGCAGCACCGGGACAGGGGCAATCAACACTGAAGCTTTCTTT
CDR3 protein: CASSTGTGAINTEAFF

V gene: TRBV13
clone size: -
D gene: TRBD2
J gene: TRBJ2-1
CDR3 DNA: TGTGCCAGCAGCTACCTGACTAGCGGGGCGTACAATGAGCAGTTCTTC
CDR3 protein: CASSYLTSGAYNEQFF

V gene: TRBV5-1
clone size: -
D gene: -
J gene: TRBJ2-5
CDR3 DNA: TGCGCCAGCAGCCTACGACAGGTCCAAGAGACCCAGTACTTC
CDR3 protein: CASSLRQVQETQYF

V gene: TRBV19
clone size: few
D gene: TRBD1
J gene: TRBJ1-1
CDR3 DNA: TGTGCCAGTAGAGGACAGGGGAACACTGAAGCTTTCTTT
CDR3 protein: CASRGQGNTEAFF

V gene: TRBV30
clone size: -
D gene: -
J gene: TRBJ2-7
CDR3 DNA: TGTGCCTGGAGGGGGCAGACCTACGAGCAGTACTTC
CDR3 protein: CAWRGQTYEQYF

V gene: TRBV27
clone size: -
D gene: -
J gene: TRBJ1-5
CDR3 DNA: TGTGCCAGTTCTACAGGGTACAATCAGCCCCAGCATTTT
CDR3 protein: CASSTGYNQPQHF

V gene: TRBV6-5
clone size: -
D gene: -
J gene: TRBJ2-2
CDR3 DNA: TGTGCCAGCAGTTACGACAGTAGGAACACCGGGGAGCTGTTTTTT
CDR3 protein: CASSYDSRNTGELFF

V gene: TRBV10-3
clone size: -
D gene: -
J gene: TRBJ1-2
CDR3 DNA: TGTGCCATCAGTGAGTCAGAGGGGGTCGACTATGGCTACACCTTC
CDR3 protein: CAISESEGVDYGYTF

V gene: TRBV27
clone size: -
D gene: -
J gene: TRBJ1-4
CDR3 DNA: TGTGCCAGCAGTTTAACTAGGGCAGTTAATTATGAAAAACTGTTTTTT
CDR3 protein: CASSLTRAVNYEKLFF

V gene: TRBV6-1
clone size: -
D gene: TRBD1
J gene: TRBJ1-4
CDR3 DNA: TGTGCCAGCAGTGGAGGGACAGGGGGCTATGAAAAACTGTTTTTT
CDR3 protein: CASSGGTGGYEKLFF